A selection of T cell receptor beta chains follows, all from one sample in a study of OX40 agonist ivuxolimab in advanced cancers. Produced via immunoSEQ multiplex PCR; TCRdb's table is partial and in-frame only. The sample records tens of thousands of clones, 89% being singletons. Sequenced here: CD4+ or CD8+ T cells sorted from blood, sampled in a trial of the OX40 agonist ivuxolimab. These receptor sequences come from an adult with an advanced solid tumor such as melanoma, head and neck, liver or kidney cancer. Both conserved end residues are part of each CDR3. Fields, in order: J gene, V gene, D gene, clone size, CDR3 protein, CDR3 DNA. A D gene is named only where the DNA matches it firmly. Size values are once, few and many counts, or a class for expanded clones, and some rows have none.

>TRBJ2-1|TRBV5-6|TRBD2|.
CASSFSGGRYNEQFF
TGTGCCAGCAGCTTTTCGGGGGGACGTTACAATGAGCAGTTCTTC
>TRBJ1-5|TRBV5-6|.|once
CASSFGGGGPQHF
TGTGCCAGCAGCTTTGGAGGGGGGGGTCCCCAGCATTTT
>TRBJ2-1|TRBV4-2|.|.
CASSQDLGGGRDEQFF
TGTGCCAGCAGCCAAGATCTGGGGGGGGGCCGCGATGAGCAGTTCTTC
>TRBJ2-1|TRBV7-8|.|few
CASSLRPGFEASYNEQFF
TGTGCCAGCAGCTTGAGACCGGGTTTCGAAGCCTCCTACAATGAGCAGTTCTTC
>TRBJ1-2|TRBV6-6|TRBD1|.
CASSYSWGGQYGYTF
TGTGCCAGCAGTTACTCCTGGGGGGGACAGTATGGCTACACCTTC
>TRBJ2-1|TRBV27|TRBD2|.
CASSLLAGGSDEQFF
TGTGCCAGCAGCTTGCTAGCGGGTGGAAGCGATGAGCAGTTCTTC
>TRBJ2-2|TRBV19|.|.
CASLNRYTGELFF
TGTGCCAGTCTGAACAGGTACACCGGGGAGCTGTTTTTT
>TRBJ1-5|TRBV19|TRBD1|.
CASSDWTGGIQPQHF
TGTGCCAGTAGCGACTGGACAGGGGGTATTCAGCCCCAGCATTTT
>TRBJ2-1|TRBV15|TRBD2|.
CATSRSGTSFNNEQFF
TGTGCCACCAGCAGATCCGGGACTAGTTTTAATAATGAGCAGTTCTTC
>TRBJ2-5|TRBV15|.|once
CATSRRRDLLQETQYF
TGTGCCACCAGCAGAAGGAGAGACCTTCTACAAGAGACCCAGTACTTC
>TRBJ2-5|TRBV5-1|.|.
CASSLVAHRQGGEETQYF
TGCGCCAGCAGTTTGGTGGCCCATAGACAGGGAGGGGAAGAGACCCAGTACTTC
>TRBJ2-7|TRBV7-9|.|.
CASSSVDIYEQYF
TGTGCCAGCAGCTCTGTGGACATCTACGAGCAGTACTTC
>TRBJ2-7|TRBV7-9|TRBD2|.
CASSTWTSGSIYEQYF
TGTGCCAGCAGCACATGGACTAGCGGGAGTATTTACGAGCAGTACTTC
>TRBJ1-1|TRBV11-2|.|.
CASSPRRAEAFF
TGTGCCAGCAGCCCCCGACGCGCCGAAGCTTTCTTT
>TRBJ1-1|TRBV30|.|.
CAWSVGEDTEAFF
TGTGCCTGGAGTGTAGGAGAGGACACTGAAGCTTTCTTT